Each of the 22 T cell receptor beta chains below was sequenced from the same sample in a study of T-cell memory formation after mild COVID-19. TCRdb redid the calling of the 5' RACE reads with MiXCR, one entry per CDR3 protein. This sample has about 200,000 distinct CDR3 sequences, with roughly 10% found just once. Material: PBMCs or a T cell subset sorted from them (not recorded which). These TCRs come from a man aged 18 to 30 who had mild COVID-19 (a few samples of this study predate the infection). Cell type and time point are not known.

This CDR3 is CASSLFMSGLRDTQYF. CDR3 nucleotide sequence: TGTGCCAGCAGTTTGTTCATGAGCGGGTTGCGAGATACGCAGTATTTT. The rearrangement links TRBV12-3 or TRBV12-4 to TRBJ2-3; tentatively, D is TRBD2 (6 bases). The CDR3 loop spans 16 amino acids. Trimming took 3 bases from V and 5 from J, leaving 18 bases between them.

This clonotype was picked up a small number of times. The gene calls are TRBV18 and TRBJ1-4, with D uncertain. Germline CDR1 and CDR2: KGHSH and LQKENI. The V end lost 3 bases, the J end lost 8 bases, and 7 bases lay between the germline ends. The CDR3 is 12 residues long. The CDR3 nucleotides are TGTGCCAGCTCACCCCCGGGCGAAAAACTGTTTTTT. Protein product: CASSPPGEKLFF.

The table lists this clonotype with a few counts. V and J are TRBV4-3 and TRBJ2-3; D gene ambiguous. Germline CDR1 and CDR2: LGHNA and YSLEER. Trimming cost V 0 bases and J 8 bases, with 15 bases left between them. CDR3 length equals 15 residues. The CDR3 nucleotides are TGCGCCAGCAGCCAAGACCTATTGGGGATGGGTACGCAGTATTTT. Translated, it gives CASSQDLLGMGTQYF.

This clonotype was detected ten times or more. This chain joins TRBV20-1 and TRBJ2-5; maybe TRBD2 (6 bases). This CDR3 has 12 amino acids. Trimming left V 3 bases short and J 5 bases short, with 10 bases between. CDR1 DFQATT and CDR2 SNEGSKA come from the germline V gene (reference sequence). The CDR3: CSARAREETQYF. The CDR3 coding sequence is TGCAGTGCTAGGGCCCGGGAGGAGACCCAGTACTTC.

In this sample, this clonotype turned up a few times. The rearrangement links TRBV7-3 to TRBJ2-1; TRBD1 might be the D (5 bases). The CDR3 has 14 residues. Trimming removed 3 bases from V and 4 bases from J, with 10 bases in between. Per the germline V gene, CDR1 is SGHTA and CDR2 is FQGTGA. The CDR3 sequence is CASSFDSSYNEQFF. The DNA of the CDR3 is TGTGCCAGCAGCTTCGACAGTTCATACAATGAGCAGTTCTTC.

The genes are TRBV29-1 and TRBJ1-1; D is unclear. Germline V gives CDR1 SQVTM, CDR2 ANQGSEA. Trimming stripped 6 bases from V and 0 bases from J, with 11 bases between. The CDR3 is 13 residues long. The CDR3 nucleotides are TGCAGCGTCCGGGGTGGTATGAACACTGAAGCTTTCTTT. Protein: CSVRGGMNTEAFF.

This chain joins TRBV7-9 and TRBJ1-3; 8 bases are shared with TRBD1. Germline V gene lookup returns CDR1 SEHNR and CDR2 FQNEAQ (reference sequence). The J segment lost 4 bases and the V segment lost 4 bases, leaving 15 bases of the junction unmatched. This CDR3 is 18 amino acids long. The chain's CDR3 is CASSSRGPGGIFGNTIYF. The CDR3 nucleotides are TGTGCCAGCAGCTCCAGAGGTCCAGGGGGCATATTCGGAAACACCATATATTTT.

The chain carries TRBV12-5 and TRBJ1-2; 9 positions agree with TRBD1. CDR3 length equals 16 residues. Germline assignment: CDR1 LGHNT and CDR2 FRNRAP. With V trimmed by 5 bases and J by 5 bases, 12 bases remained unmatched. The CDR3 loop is CASGPEGQGNFYGYTF. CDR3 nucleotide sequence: TGTGCTAGTGGTCCCGAGGGACAGGGTAATTTTTATGGCTACACCTTC.

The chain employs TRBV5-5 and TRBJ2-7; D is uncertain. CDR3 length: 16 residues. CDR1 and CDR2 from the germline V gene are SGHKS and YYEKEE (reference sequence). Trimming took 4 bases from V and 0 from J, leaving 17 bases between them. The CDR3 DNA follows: TGTGCCAGCAGCCGACTCGGTACTTTTTACTCCTACGAGCAGTACTTC. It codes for CASSRLGTFYSYEQYF.

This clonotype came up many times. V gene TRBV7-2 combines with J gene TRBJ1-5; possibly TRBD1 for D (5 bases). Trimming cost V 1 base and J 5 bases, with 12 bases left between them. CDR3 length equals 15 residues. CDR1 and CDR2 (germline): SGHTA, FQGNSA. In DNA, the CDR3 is TGTGCCAGCAGCTTAGAGGGGAGAGTGGATCAGCCCCAGCATTTT. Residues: CASSLEGRVDQPQHF.

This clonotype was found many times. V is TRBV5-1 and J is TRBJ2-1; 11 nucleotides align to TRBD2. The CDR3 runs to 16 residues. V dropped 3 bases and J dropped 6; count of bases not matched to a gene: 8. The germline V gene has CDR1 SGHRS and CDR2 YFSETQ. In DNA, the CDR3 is TGCGCCAGCAGCTCAAAGACTAGCGGGGACCTCAATGAGCAGTTCTTC. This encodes CASSSKTSGDLNEQFF. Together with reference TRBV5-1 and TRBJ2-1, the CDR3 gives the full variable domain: KAGVTQTPRYLIKTRGQQVTLSCSPISGHRSVSWYQQTPGQGLQFLFEYFSETQRNKGNFPGRFSGRQFSNSRSEMNVSTLELGDSALYLCASSSKTSGDLNEQFFGPGTRLTVL.

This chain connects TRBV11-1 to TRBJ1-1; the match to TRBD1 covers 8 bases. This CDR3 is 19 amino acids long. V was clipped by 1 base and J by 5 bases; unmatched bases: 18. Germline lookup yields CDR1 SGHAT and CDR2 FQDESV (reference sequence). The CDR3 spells CASSLGLRGRGGWETEAFF. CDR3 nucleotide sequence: TGTGCCAGCAGCTTAGGGCTCAGGGGGCGCGGAGGATGGGAAACTGAAGCTTTCTTT. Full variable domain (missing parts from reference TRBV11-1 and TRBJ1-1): EAEVAQSPRYKITEKSQAVAFWCDPISGHATLYWYRQILGQGPELLVQFQDESVVDDSQLPKDRFSAERLKGVDSTLKIQPAELGDSAMYLCASSLGLRGRGGWETEAFFGQGTRLTVV.

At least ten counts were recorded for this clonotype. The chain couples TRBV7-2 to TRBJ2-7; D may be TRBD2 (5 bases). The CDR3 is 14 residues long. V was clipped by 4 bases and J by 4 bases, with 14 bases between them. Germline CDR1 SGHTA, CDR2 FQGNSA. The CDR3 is CASSSQLGGYEQYF. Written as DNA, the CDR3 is TGTGCCAGCAGCTCGCAACTAGGCGGGTACGAGCAGTACTTC.

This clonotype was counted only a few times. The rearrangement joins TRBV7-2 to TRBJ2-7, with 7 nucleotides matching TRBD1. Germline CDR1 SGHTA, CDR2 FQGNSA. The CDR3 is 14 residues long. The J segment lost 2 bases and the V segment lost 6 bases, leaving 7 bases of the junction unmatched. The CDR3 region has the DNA TGTGCCAGCAGTACAGGGGACAGAGCCTACGAGCAGTACTTC. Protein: CASSTGDRAYEQYF.

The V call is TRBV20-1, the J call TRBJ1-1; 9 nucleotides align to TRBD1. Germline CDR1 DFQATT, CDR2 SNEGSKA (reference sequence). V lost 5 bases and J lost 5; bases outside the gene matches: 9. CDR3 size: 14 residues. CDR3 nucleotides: TGCAGTGCTTCCAAACAGGGGGCGGGTACTGAAGCTTTCTTT. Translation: CSASKQGAGTEAFF.

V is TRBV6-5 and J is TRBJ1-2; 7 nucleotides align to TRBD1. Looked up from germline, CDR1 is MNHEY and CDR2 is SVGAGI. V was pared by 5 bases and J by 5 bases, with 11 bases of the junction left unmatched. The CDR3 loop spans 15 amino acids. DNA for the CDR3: TGTGCCAGCAGTCCCCGGCCCAGGGGGGATTATGGCTACACCTTC. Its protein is CASSPRPRGDYGYTF.

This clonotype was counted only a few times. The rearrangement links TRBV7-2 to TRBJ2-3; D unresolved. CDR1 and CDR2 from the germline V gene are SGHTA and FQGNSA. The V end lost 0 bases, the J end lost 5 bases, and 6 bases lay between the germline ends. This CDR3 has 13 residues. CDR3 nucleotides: TGTGCCAGCAGCTTAGCGGGGAAAGATACGCAGTATTTT. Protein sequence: CASSLAGKDTQYF.

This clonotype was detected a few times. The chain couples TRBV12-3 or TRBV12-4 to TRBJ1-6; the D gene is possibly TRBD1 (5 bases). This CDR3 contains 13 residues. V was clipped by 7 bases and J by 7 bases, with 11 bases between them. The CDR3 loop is CASTSGRNSPLHF. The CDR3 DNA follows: TGTGCCAGCACCTCAGGGAGAAATTCACCCCTCCACTTT.

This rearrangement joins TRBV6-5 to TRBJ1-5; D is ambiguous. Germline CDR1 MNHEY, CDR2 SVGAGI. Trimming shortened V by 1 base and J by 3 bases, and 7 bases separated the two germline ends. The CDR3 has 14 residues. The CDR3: CASSYYGPNQPQHF. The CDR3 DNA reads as TGTGCCAGCAGTTACTATGGGCCCAATCAGCCCCAGCATTTT.

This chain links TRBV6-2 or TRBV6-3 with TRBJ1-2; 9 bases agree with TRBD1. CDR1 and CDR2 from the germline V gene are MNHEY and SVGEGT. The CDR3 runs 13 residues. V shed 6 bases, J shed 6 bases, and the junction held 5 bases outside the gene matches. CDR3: CASRLTGGHGYTF. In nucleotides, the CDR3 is TGTGCCAGCAGGCTCACAGGGGGCCATGGCTACACCTTC.

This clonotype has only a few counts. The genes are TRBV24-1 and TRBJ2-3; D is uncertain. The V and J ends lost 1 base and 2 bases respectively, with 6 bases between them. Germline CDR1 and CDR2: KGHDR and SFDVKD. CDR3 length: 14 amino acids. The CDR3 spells CATSDFVATDTQYF. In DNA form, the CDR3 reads TGTGCCACCAGTGATTTCGTAGCCACAGATACGCAGTATTTT.

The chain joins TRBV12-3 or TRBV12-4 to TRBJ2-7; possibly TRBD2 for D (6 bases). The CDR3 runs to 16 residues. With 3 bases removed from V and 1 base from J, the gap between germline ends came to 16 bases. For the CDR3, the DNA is TGTGCCAGCAGTTTGACGACCGGGACTCCGTCCTACGAGCAGTACTTC. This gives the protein CASSLTTGTPSYEQYF.